Presented here are 23 T cell receptor beta chains from one specimen sequenced in a study of blood T cell repertoires in COVID-19. Method: immunoSEQ multiplex PCR; TCRdb's copy keeps in-frame clones and lacks some. The table has tens of thousands of clones, 65% to 90% seen once. Sequencing was performed on peripheral blood. The source is a woman aged 80 or over with active or convalescent COVID-19.

The CDR3 coding sequence is TGTGCCAGTAGTGACCGGGACAGGGGGATCCGCAATCAGCCCCAGCATTTT. Protein product: CASSDRDRGIRNQPQHF. The chain has TRBV19 and TRBJ1-5; 11 bases are a match to TRBD1. Germline trimming cut 5 bases from V and 2 bases from J; bases unmatched to any gene: 8. This CDR3 is 17 amino acids long. Germline CDR1 LNHDA, CDR2 SQIVND (reference sequence). The complete variable domain, with remaining parts taken from reference TRBV19 and TRBJ1-5, reads DGGITQSPKYLFRKEGQNVTLSCEQNLNHDAMYWYRQDPGQGLRLIYYSQIVNDFQKGDIAEGYSVSREKKESFPLTVTSAQKNPTAFYLCASSDRDRGIRNQPQHFGDGTRLSIL.

This chain connects TRBV12-3 or TRBV12-4 to TRBJ1-5; tentative D call: TRBD1 (6 bases). With 5 bases removed from V and 3 bases from J, the gap between germline ends came to 8 bases. CDR3 length: 13 amino acids. The CDR3 DNA follows: TGTGCCAGCAGTCGGACAGTCAATCAGCCCCAGCATTTT. Its translation is CASSRTVNQPQHF.

The rearrangement joins TRBV5-8 to TRBJ2-6; D unclear. Per the germline V gene, CDR1 is SGHTS and CDR2 is YDEGEE. This CDR3 has 16 amino acids. V was trimmed by 0 bases and J by 0 bases, leaving 7 bases between them. CDR3 coding DNA: TGTGCCAGCAGCTTGGCAGGTCTCTCTGGGGCCAACGTCCTGACTTTC. Its protein product is CASSLAGLSGANVLTF.

The chain uses TRBV10-3 and TRBJ1-4; 8 nucleotides align to TRBD1. Trimming took 6 bases from V and 4 from J; bases not matched to a gene: 4. Germline values: CDR1 ENHRY, CDR2 SYGVKD. The CDR3 contains 14 residues. In DNA, the CDR3 is TGTGCCATCAGGGACAGGGAAGATAATGAAAAACTGTTTTTT. Translated, it gives CAIRDREDNEKLFF.

This clone occurred once. J is TRBJ2-3 and V is TRBV2, with TRBD2 as a possible D gene (5 bases). Trimming left V 6 bases short and J 4 bases short, with 17 bases between. The CDR3 has 15 amino acids. Germline CDR1 and CDR2: SNHLY and FYNNEI. The CDR3 loop is CASRPMGGWSDTQYF. The CDR3 nucleotides are TGTGCCAGCAGACCCATGGGCGGGTGGTCAGATACGCAGTATTTT. Using reference TRBV2 and TRBJ2-3 for the parts outside the CDR3, the full variable domain is EPEVTQTPSHQVTQMGQEVILRCVPISNHLYFYWYRQILGQKVEFLVSFYNNEISEKSEIFDDQFSVERPDGSNFTLKIRSTKLEDSAMYFCASRPMGGWSDTQYFGPGTRLTVL.

The chain carries TRBV4-1 and TRBJ2-1, with TRBD1 identical over 7 bases. Germline CDR1 MGHRA, CDR2 YSYEKL. Trimming removed 1 base from V and 0 bases from J; junction bases left unmatched: 9. The CDR3 has 18 residues. CDR3 residues: CASSQAPTTGSSYNEQFF. The CDR3 bases are TGCGCCAGCAGCCAAGCCCCTACGACAGGGAGCTCCTACAATGAGCAGTTCTTC.

This clone was found a few times. The chain carries TRBV10-2 and TRBJ1-4; D is undetermined. From germline, CDR1 is WSHSY and CDR2 SAAADI. This CDR3 has 13 amino acids. With 3 bases removed from V and 8 bases from J, the gap between germline ends came to 10 bases. CDR3 nucleotide sequence: TGCGCCAGCAGTGACCGGGAGACCGAAAAACTGTTTTTT. This translates into CASSDRETEKLFF.

V and J are TRBV6-2 or TRBV6-3 and TRBJ1-1, with unresolved D. Per the germline V gene, CDR1 is MNHEY and CDR2 is SVGEGT. This CDR3 contains 12 residues. Trimming took off 3 bases at V and 6 bases at J, with 8 bases between the two ends. CDR3 nucleotide sequence: TGTGCCAGCAGTTATTACGCGGCTGAAGCTTTCTTT. Its protein is CASSYYAAEAFF.

The chain has TRBV3-1 (or the pseudogene TRBV3-2) and TRBJ2-5, with 11 bases aligning to TRBD1. The CDR3 covers 14 residues. The V gene end was trimmed by 4 bases and the J gene end by 7 bases; junction bases not matched to a gene: 5. Germline V gene data show CDR1 as LGHDT and CDR2 as YNNKEL (reference sequence). The CDR3 protein is CASSPGTGGWTQYF. The CDR3 coding sequence is TGTGCCAGCAGCCCCGGGACAGGGGGTTGGACCCAGTACTTC.

This chain connects TRBV19 to TRBJ2-1; a possible D gene is TRBD2 (5 bases). CDR1 is LNHDA, CDR2 SQIVND, per germline (reference sequence). The CDR3 spans 15 residues. The germline V and J ends were trimmed by 2 bases and 5 bases, with 13 bases remaining between them. The DNA of the CDR3 is TGTGCCAGTAGTATATCGTTTTCCGGGAACAATGAGCAGTTCTTC. It specifies CASSISFSGNNEQFF. Combining the CDR3 with reference TRBV19 and TRBJ2-1 gives the whole variable domain DGGITQSPKYLFRKEGQNVTLSCEQNLNHDAMYWYRQDPGQGLRLIYYSQIVNDFQKGDIAEGYSVSREKKESFPLTVTSAQKNPTAFYLCASSISFSGNNEQFFGPGTRLTVL.

The chain carries TRBV28 and TRBJ1-4, with 7 bases that match TRBD1. The germline V gene encodes CDR1 MDHEN and CDR2 SYDVKM. This CDR3 has 15 residues. The trim removed 3 bases at V and 6 bases at J, leaving 7 bases unmatched. The CDR3 DNA sequence: TGTGCCAGCAGTTTTCAACAGGGGATAGATGAAAAACTGTTTTTT. This translates into CASSFQQGIDEKLFF.

This clone turned up a few times. The DNA of the CDR3 is TGTGCCAGCAGTCTCCCCAGGAACACTGAAGCTTTCTTT. Protein: CASSLPRNTEAFF. This sequence joins TRBV28 and TRBJ1-1, with D unresolved. The CDR3 is 13 residues long. Germline V gene lookup returns CDR1 MDHEN and CDR2 SYDVKM. Trimming pared 5 bases from V and 1 base from J, leaving 8 bases between.

The CDR3 DNA sequence: TGTGCCAGCAGTAAGGGACAGGGCACTTATGGCTACACCTTC. This codes for CASSKGQGTYGYTF. This chain connects TRBV28 to TRBJ1-2, with 9 bases fitting TRBD1. V was pared by 5 bases and J by 5 bases, with 6 bases of the junction left unmatched. CDR1 is MDHEN, CDR2 SYDVKM, per germline. This CDR3 contains 14 residues.

The sample holds one count of this clone. This chain connects TRBV12-3 or TRBV12-4 to TRBJ2-3; no clear D. Between the trimmed V and J ends, which lost 5 bases and 8 bases, there was a span of 11 bases. The CDR3 length is 12 residues. CDR3 DNA: TGTGCCAGCAGTAGCCAGGTAGTTACGCAGTATTTT. Its translation: CASSSQVVTQYF.

This chain connects TRBV2 to TRBJ2-2; 8 positions match TRBD1. This CDR3 contains 14 residues. V shed 7 bases and J 5 bases; nucleotides not matched to a gene: 6. Germline V gene sequence: CDR1 SNHLY, CDR2 FYNNEI. The CDR3 sequence is CASKRTGKTGELFF. DNA for the CDR3: TGTGCCAGCAAACGGACAGGGAAAACCGGGGAGCTGTTTTTT.

The chain recombines TRBV15 with TRBJ1-2; D gene uncertain. The germline V and J ends were trimmed by 5 bases and 3 bases, with 10 bases remaining between them. There are 13 residues in the CDR3. Per germline, CDR1 LNHNV and CDR2 YYDKDF (reference sequence). The chain's CDR3 is CATSGDTYYGYTF. The CDR3 DNA sequence: TGTGCCACCAGCGGCGACACATACTATGGCTACACCTTC.

The chain couples TRBV18 to TRBJ1-1; a possible D gene is TRBD1 (5 bases). The germline V and J ends were trimmed by 2 bases and 3 bases, with 10 bases remaining between them. CDR3 length equals 14 residues. CDR1 is KGHSH, CDR2 LQKENI, per germline. CDR3 nucleotide sequence: TGTGCCAGCTCACCAAGCAGGGCGGACACTGAAGCTTTCTTT. The encoded protein is CASSPSRADTEAFF.

CDR3 amino acids: CASSTGQGAEKLFF. CDR3 DNA: TGCGCCAGCAGCACAGGACAGGGCGCGGAAAAACTGTTTTTT. The chain recombines TRBV5-1 with TRBJ1-4, with TRBD1 matching over 8 bases. The length of the CDR3 is 14 residues. Germline V gives CDR1 SGHRS, CDR2 YFSETQ. Unmatched junction bases numbered 7, after V lost 4 bases and J lost 8 bases.

The chain has TRBV15 and TRBJ1-1, with D perhaps matching TRBD1 (5 bases). Trimming took off 4 bases at V and 3 bases at J, with 9 bases between the two ends. The CDR3 is made up of 13 amino acids. Germline V gene data show CDR1 as LNHNV and CDR2 as YYDKDF (reference sequence). CDR3 region: CATSKTGDTEAFF. CDR3 in DNA: TGTGCCACCAGCAAAACGGGGGACACTGAAGCTTTCTTT.

The chain carries TRBV28 and TRBJ1-1; possibly TRBD1 for D (6 bases). Germline-derived CDR1 and CDR2 are MDHEN and SYDVKM. The germline V and J ends were trimmed by 2 bases and 7 bases, with 11 bases remaining between them. The CDR3 extends over 13 amino acids. The CDR3 DNA reads TGTGCCAGCAGTTTAACAGGGCTTCTTGAAGCTTTCTTT. Residues: CASSLTGLLEAFF.

In this sample, this clone turned up a few times. The chain has TRBV18 and TRBJ1-2; D might be TRBD1 (6 bases). CDR3 length: 11 amino acids. With 4 bases removed from V and 10 bases from J, the gap between germline ends came to 10 bases. CDR1 KGHSH and CDR2 LQKENI come from the germline V gene. Here the CDR3 reads CASSQGDDYTF. DNA of the CDR3: TGTGCCAGCTCACAGGGGGACGACTACACCTTC.

The V and J genes are TRBV3-1 (or the pseudogene TRBV3-2) and TRBJ1-1, with TRBD1 matching over 7 bases. CDR1 LGHDT and CDR2 YNNKEL come from the germline V gene (reference sequence). The ends lost 5 bases at V and 3 bases at J; junction bases unmatched: 3. This CDR3 is built from 13 residues. The CDR3 protein is CASSYRGDTEAFF. In DNA, the CDR3 is TGTGCCAGCAGCTACAGGGGCGACACTGAAGCTTTCTTT.

The V and J genes are TRBV16 and TRBJ2-5, with 8 bases that match TRBD2. V lost 4 bases, J lost 4 bases, and 8 bases stayed unmatched. Germline V CDR1 and CDR2: KGHSY, FQNENV. This CDR3 contains 15 residues. The CDR3 sequence is CASSPIGAGGETQYF. As DNA, the CDR3 is TGTGCCAGCAGCCCAATCGGGGCGGGGGGAGAGACCCAGTACTTC.